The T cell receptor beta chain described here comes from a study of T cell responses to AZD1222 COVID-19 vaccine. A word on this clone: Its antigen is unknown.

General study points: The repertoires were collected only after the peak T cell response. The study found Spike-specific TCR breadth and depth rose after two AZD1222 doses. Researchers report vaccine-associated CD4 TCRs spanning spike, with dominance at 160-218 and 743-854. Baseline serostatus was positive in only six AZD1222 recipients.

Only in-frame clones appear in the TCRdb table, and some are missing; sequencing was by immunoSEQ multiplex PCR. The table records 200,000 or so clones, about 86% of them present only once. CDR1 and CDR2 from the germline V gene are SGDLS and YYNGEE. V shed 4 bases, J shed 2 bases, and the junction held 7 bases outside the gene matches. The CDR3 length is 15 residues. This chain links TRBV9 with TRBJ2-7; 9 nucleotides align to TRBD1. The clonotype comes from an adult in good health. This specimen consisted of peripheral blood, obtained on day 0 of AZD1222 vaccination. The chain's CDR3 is CASSSGTGITYEQYF. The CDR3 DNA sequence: TGTGCCAGCAGCTCCGGGACAGGGATAACCTACGAGCAGTACTTC. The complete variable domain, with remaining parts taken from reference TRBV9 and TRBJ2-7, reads DSGVTQTPKHLITATGQRVTLRCSPRSGDLSVYWYQQSLDQGLQFLIQYYNGEERAKGNILERFSAQQFPDLHSELNLSSLELGDSALYFCASSSGTGITYEQYFGPGTRLTVT.